What follows are 16 T cell receptor beta chains derived from one specimen sequenced in a study of CD8 T cells in Susac syndrome. RNA was extracted with the RNeasy kit, and a quantity of roughly 0.45 to 1 ug was reverse transcribed using random hexamers. TCRdb itself ran the immunoSEQ multiplex PCR reads through MiXCR, one entry per CDR3 protein. The table records 100,000 to 150,000 distinct CDR3 sequences, 75% to 90% of them present only once. Sequenced: CD8+ T cells from PBMCs. These receptors all come from a human donor with multiple sclerosis.

This clonotype was counted between two and nine times. This sequence joins TRBV28 and TRBJ2-1; 9 bases are shared with TRBD1. The CDR3 is 18 residues long. The germline V gene encodes CDR1 MDHEN and CDR2 SYDVKM. V lost 6 bases to trimming and J lost 2 bases; unmatched junction nucleotides: 14. CDR3 region: CASSPTLRDRVAYNEQFF. As DNA, the CDR3 is TGTGCCAGCAGCCCCACCTTGAGGGACAGGGTGGCCTACAATGAGCAGTTCTTC. Based on the CDR3 plus reference TRBV28 and TRBJ2-1, the full variable domain is DVKVTQSSRYLVKRTGEKVFLECVQDMDHENMFWYRQDPGLGLRLIYFSYDVKMKEKGDIPEGYSVSREKKERFSLILESASTNQTSMYLCASSPTLRDRVAYNEQFFGPGTRLTVL.

The rearrangement links TRBV6-1 to TRBJ2-3; 9 nucleotides agree with TRBD1. V was clipped by 1 base and J by 1 base; unmatched bases: 6. CDR3 length: 17 amino acids. Germline V gene data show CDR1 as MNHNS and CDR2 as SASEGT. The CDR3 sequence: CASSEVKWDRGTDTQYF. CDR3 bases: TGTGCCAGCAGTGAAGTGAAATGGGACAGGGGCACAGATACGCAGTATTTT.

The chain carries TRBV27 and TRBJ1-2; D might be TRBD1 (6 bases). Trimming cost V 4 bases and J 2 bases, with 11 bases left between them. CDR1 is MNHEY, CDR2 SMNVEV, per germline (reference sequence). The CDR3 consists of 14 residues. CDR3 in amino acids: CASSSGGQNYGYTF. The CDR3 DNA follows: TGTGCCAGCAGTTCGGGGGGCCAAAACTATGGCTACACCTTC.

The chain joins TRBV11-1 to TRBJ1-6; D gene unclear. Germline V gene data show CDR1 as SGHAT and CDR2 as FQDESV (reference sequence). The CDR3 is 14 amino acids. V lost 5 bases and J 5 bases, leaving 10 bases between the germline ends. The CDR3 loop reads CASSRRGNNSPLHF. The CDR3 bases are TGTGCCAGCAGCCGTCGGGGAAATAATTCACCCCTCCACTTT.

The chain has TRBV2 and TRBJ2-7, with D possibly TRBD2 on 7 matching bases. V lost 7 bases, J lost 2 bases, and 15 bases lay in between. There are 14 residues in the CDR3. Germline V gives CDR1 SNHLY, CDR2 FYNNEI. CDR3 region: CASTRGGATYEQYF. The CDR3 DNA reads TGTGCCAGCACGAGGGGGGGGGCGACCTACGAGCAGTACTTC.

The J gene is TRBJ2-2, the V gene TRBV9; tentatively, D is TRBD1 or TRBD2 (5 bases each). CDR1 SGDLS and CDR2 YYNGEE come from the germline V gene. The CDR3 is 13 residues long. The ends were cut back, 2 bases at V and 5 bases at J, with 7 bases in the middle. The CDR3 coding sequence is TGTGCCAGCAGCGTGGGACGGACCGGGGAGCTGTTTTTT. Encoded protein: CASSVGRTGELFF.

The chain carries TRBV3-1 and TRBJ2-5; TRBD2 matches at 7 bases. Trimming removed 3 bases from V and 3 bases from J; junction bases left unmatched: 7. The CDR3 extends over 15 amino acids. Per the germline V gene, CDR1 is LGHDT and CDR2 is YNNKEL (reference sequence). The CDR3 loop reads CASSHRASGKETQYF. The CDR3 DNA follows: TGTGCCAGCAGCCACCGGGCTAGCGGCAAAGAGACCCAGTACTTC.

V usage is TRBV29-1 and J usage is TRBJ2-1, with 8 positions matching TRBD1. J was trimmed by 4 bases and V by 6 bases; bases with no gene match: 14. CDR3 length: 16 residues. Germline loops: CDR1 SQVTM, CDR2 ANQGSEA. For the CDR3, the DNA is TGCAGCGTAGAAAACCAGGGGGCCCTCAATTACAATGAGCAGTTCTTC. The encoded protein is CSVENQGALNYNEQFF.

This clonotype has more than one count but fewer than ten. The chain links TRBV6-6 to TRBJ1-1, with a weak D call TRBD1 (6 bases). CDR3 length: 15 residues. Germline assignment: CDR1 MNHNY and CDR2 SVGAGI (reference sequence). Deletions cut 6 bases from V and 5 bases from J, with 19 bases between. CDR3 nucleotides: TGTGCCAGCAGGGATAGACAGGCCCTCATAACTGAAGCTTTCTTT. Translating gives CASRDRQALITEAFF.

The chain carries TRBV7-9 and TRBJ2-3, with unresolved D. The CDR3 loop spans 13 amino acids. CDR1 is SEHNR and CDR2 is FQNEAQ in the germline V gene (reference sequence). Trimming shortened V by 10 bases and J by 4 bases, and 15 bases separated the two germline ends. The CDR3 DNA reads as TGTGCCACGACCTTGATGGTACCAGATACGCAGTATTTT. This gives the protein CATTLMVPDTQYF. The entire variable domain, with the rest obtained from reference TRBV7-9 and TRBJ2-3, is as follows: DTGVSQNPRHKITKRGQNVTFRCDPISEHNRLYWYRQTLGQGPEFLTYFQNEAQLEKSRLLSDRFSAERPKGSFSTLEIQRTEQGDSAMYLCATTLMVPDTQYFGPGTRLTVL.

This rearrangement joins TRBV6-1 to TRBJ1-1, with TRBD1 as a possible D gene (5 bases). The CDR3 contains 17 residues. Per the germline V gene, CDR1 is MNHNS and CDR2 is SASEGT. V was trimmed by 4 bases and J by 3 bases, leaving 21 bases between them. In DNA, the CDR3 is TGTGCCAGCAGTGTCGAGGTCCCGGGGGGAGGGGACACTGAAGCTTTCTTT. This translates into CASSVEVPGGGDTEAFF.

This clonotype was seen a few times. The genes are TRBV4-2 and TRBJ1-2, with D perhaps matching TRBD1 (6 bases). This CDR3 is 15 amino acids long. Germline V gene data show CDR1 as LGHNA and CDR2 as YNFKEQ. The ends were cut back, 0 bases at V and 6 bases at J, with 14 bases in the middle. The DNA of the CDR3 is TGTGCCAGCAGCCAAGATCAAACAGGGTGGAATGGCTACACCTTC. This codes for CASSQDQTGWNGYTF.

There are a few counts of this clonotype. The chain has TRBV11-2 and TRBJ2-5; TRBD1 matches 9 bases. Germline V gene sequence: CDR1 SGHAT, CDR2 FQNNGV. This CDR3 comprises 16 residues. V lost 5 bases to trimming and J lost 5 bases; unmatched junction nucleotides: 12. The CDR3 is CASSQSRTGDTETQYF. As DNA, the CDR3 is TGTGCCAGCAGCCAGAGCAGGACAGGGGATACGGAGACCCAGTACTTC.

The V gene is TRBV20-1, the J gene TRBJ2-7, with TRBD2 matching 9 bases. The CDR3 loop spans 15 amino acids. Germline lookup yields CDR1 DFQATT and CDR2 SNEGSKA (reference sequence). J was trimmed by 2 bases and V by 5 bases; bases with no gene match: 10. CDR3 loop: CSAVGLAGITYEQYV. CDR3 nucleotide sequence: TGCAGTGCTGTTGGGCTAGCGGGAATCACCTACGAGCAGTACGTC.

The genes are TRBV5-1 and TRBJ1-1; D is unclear. This CDR3 region has 14 residues. The V gene's germline CDR1 is SGHRS and CDR2 YFSETQ. Trimming stripped 7 bases from V and 1 base from J, with 14 bases between. The DNA for the CDR3 is TGCGCCAGCTACCGTTGGCGGCGGAACACTGAAGCTTTCTTT. Translation gives CASYRWRRNTEAFF.

This chain links TRBV15 with TRBJ2-1; 8 bases fit TRBD2. Germline CDR1 and CDR2: LNHNV and YYDKDF (reference sequence). The CDR3 loop spans 14 amino acids. Trimming removed 3 bases from V and 7 bases from J; junction bases left unmatched: 5. CDR3 DNA sequence: TGTGCCACCAGCAGCTATTCGGGGGGGAATGAGCAGTTCTTC. This sequence encodes CATSSYSGGNEQFF.